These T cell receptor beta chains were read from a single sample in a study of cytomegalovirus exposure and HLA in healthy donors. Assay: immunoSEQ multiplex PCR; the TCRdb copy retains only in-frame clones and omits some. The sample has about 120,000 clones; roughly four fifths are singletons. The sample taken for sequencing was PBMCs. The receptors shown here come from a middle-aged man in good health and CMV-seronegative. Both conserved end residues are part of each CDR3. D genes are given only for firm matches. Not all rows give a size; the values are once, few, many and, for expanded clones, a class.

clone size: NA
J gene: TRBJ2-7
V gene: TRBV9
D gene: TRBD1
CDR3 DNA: TGTGCCAGCAGCGCCAGGGACAGGGGGTACGAGCAGTACTTC
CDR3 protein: CASSARDRGYEQYF

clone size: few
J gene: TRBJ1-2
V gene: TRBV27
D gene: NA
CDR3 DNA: TGTGCCAGCAGTTCCCGAGGCTATGGCTACACCTTC
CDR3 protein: CASSSRGYGYTF

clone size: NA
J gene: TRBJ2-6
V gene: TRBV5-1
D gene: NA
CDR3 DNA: TGCGCCAGCAGCGGGTACCAGGGATCTGGGGCCAACGTCCTGACTTTC
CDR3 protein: CASSGYQGSGANVLTF

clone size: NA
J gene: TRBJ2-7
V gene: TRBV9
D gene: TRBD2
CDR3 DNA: TGTGCCAGCAGCGCGAGCGGGGGCTCCTACGAGCAGTACTTC
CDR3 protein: CASSASGGSYEQYF

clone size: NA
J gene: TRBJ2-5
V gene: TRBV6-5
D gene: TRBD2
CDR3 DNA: TGTGCCAGCAGTCGTAGCGGGGGCCTTGAGACCCAGTACTTC
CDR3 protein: CASSRSGGLETQYF

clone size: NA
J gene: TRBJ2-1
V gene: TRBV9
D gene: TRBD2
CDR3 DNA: TGTGCCAGCAGCTCTGGGGCTAGCGGGGGGTCCGGGGAGCAGTTCTTC
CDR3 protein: CASSSGASGGSGEQFF

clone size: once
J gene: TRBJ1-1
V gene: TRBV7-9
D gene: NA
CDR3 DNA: TGTGCCAGCAGCTTCTCTATGAACACTGAAGCTTTCTTT
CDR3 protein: CASSFSMNTEAFF

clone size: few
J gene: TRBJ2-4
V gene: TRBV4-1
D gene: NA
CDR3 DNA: TGCGCCAGCAGCCTCCCAAGTGCCAAAATCGAAAACAGTCAGTACTTC
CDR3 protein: CASSLPSAKIENSQYF

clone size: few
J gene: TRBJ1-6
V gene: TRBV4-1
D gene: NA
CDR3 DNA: TGCGCCAGCAGCCAAGATGGTCAGGGCTATTCACCCCTCCACTTT
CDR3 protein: CASSQDGQGYSPLHF

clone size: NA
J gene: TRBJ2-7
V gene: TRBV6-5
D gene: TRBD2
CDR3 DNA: TGTGCCAGCAGGGGGGAAGCTAGCGGGAGCTACGAGCAGTACTTC
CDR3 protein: CASRGEASGSYEQYF

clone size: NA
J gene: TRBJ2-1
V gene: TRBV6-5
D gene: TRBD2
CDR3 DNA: TGTGCCAGCAGCGCCACTAGCGGGAGGCATCATGAGCAGTTCTTC
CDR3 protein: CASSATSGRHHEQFF

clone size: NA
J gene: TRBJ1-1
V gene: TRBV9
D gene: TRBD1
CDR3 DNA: TGTGCCAGCAGCGAGCAGGGGGCCGGGGGCACTGAAGCTTTCTTT
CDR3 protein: CASSEQGAGGTEAFF

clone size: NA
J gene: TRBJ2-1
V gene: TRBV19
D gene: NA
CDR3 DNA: TGTGCCAGTAGTAGAACGGGCGGGGCCTCCTACAATGAGCAGTTCTTC
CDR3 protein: CASSRTGGASYNEQFF

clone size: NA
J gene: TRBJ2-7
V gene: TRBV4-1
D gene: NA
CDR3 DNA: TGCGCCAGCAGCCAAGCTCCTACAGGAACCTACGAGCAGTACTTC
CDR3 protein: CASSQAPTGTYEQYF

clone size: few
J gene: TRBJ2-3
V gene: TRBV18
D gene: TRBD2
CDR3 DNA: TGTGCCAGCTCACCACCAACTAGCGACAGACGTACAGATACGCAGTATTTT
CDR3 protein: CASSPPTSDRRTDTQYF

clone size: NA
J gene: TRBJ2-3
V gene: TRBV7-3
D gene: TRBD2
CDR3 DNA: TGTGCCAGCAGCAAGACTAGCGGGGGTCCAGATACGCAGTATTTT
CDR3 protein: CASSKTSGGPDTQYF

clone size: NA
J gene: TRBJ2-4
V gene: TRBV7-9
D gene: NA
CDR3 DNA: TGTGCCAGCAGCTTGGAGGGTGGGCGGCGCATTCAGTACTTC
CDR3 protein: CASSLEGGRRIQYF

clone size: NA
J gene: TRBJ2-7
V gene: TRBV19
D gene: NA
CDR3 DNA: TGTGCCAGTAGTGCGGCGACAGGCCCATCCTACGAGCAGTACTTC
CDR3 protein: CASSAATGPSYEQYF

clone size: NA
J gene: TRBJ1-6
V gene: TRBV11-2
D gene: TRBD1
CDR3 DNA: TGTGCCAGCAGCTTAGGAGACAGGGGAACCTCCTATAATTCACCCCTCCACTTT
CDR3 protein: CASSLGDRGTSYNSPLHF

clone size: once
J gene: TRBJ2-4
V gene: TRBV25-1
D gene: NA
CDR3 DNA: TGTGCCAGCGAGAGCCGAGGCCTAGCCAAAAACAGTCAGTACTTC
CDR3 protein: CASESRGLAKNSQYF

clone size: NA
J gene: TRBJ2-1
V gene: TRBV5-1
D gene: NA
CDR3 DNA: TGCGCCAGCAGCTTGGATCACTCATCCTACAATGAGCAGTTCTTC
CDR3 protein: CASSLDHSSYNEQFF

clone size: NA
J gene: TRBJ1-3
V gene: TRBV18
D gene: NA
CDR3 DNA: TGTGCCAGCTCCCAGGGAGGGTCTGACACCATATATTTT
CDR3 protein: CASSQGGSDTIYF

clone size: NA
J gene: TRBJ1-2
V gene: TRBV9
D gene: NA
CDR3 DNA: TGTGCCAGCAGCGCACAGGGAATGAACTATGGCTACACCTTC
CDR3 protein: CASSAQGMNYGYTF

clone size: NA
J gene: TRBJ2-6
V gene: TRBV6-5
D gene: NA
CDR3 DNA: TGTGCCAGCAGAGCGTACTCTGGGGCCAACGTCCTGACTTTC
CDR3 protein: CASRAYSGANVLTF

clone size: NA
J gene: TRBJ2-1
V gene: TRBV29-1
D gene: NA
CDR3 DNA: TGCAGCGCGGAGAACAATGAGCAGTTCTTC
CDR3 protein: CSAENNEQFF

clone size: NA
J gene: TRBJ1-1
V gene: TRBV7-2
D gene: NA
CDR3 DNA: TGTGCCAGCTCCATTCACGCGCTGGACACTGAAGCTTTCTTT
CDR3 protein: CASSIHALDTEAFF

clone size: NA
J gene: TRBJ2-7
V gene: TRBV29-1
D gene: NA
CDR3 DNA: TGCAGCGTTGAAGGAGTAAGTGGCAGCGACGAGCAGTACTTC
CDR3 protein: CSVEGVSGSDEQYF

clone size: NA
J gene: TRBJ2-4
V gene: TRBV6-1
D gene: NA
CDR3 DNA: TGTGCCAGCAGTCCCACAGGGTCCCGCCCCTACTTC
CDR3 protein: CASSPTGSRPYF

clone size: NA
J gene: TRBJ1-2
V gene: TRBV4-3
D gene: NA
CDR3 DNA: TGCGCCAGCAGCCAAGACCCCCGGGGAGTCAGCTATGGCTACACCTTC
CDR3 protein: CASSQDPRGVSYGYTF

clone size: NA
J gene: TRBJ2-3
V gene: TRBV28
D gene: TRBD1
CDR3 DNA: TGTGCCAGCAGTGCCGACAGGGGGTCCACAGATACGCAGTATTTT
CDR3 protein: CASSADRGSTDTQYF

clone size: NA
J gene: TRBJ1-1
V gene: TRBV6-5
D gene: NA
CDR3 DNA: TGTGCCAGCAGTTACACCAGGGGTGGCACTGAAGCTTTCTTT
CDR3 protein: CASSYTRGGTEAFF

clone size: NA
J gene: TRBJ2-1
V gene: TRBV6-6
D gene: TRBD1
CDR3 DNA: TGTGCCAGCAGTAGGGACAGGGTTAACAATGAGCAGTTCTTC
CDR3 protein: CASSRDRVNNEQFF

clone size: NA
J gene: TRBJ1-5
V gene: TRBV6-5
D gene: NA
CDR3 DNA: TGTGCCAGCGCATTACAGGGTAGCAATCAGCCCCAGCATTTT
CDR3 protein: CASALQGSNQPQHF

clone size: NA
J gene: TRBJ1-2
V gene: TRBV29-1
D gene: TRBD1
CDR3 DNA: TGCAGCGCTGTAGGACAGGGTCACGGCTACACCTTC
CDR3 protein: CSAVGQGHGYTF

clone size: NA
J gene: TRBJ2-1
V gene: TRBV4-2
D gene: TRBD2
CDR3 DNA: TGTGCCAGCAGCCCCGGGACTAGCGGGATTAATGAGCAGTTCTTC
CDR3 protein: CASSPGTSGINEQFF

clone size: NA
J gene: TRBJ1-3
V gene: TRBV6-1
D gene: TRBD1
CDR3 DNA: TGTGCCAGCAGTGAAGGGACAGGGAATGGAAACACCATATATTTT
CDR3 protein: CASSEGTGNGNTIYF

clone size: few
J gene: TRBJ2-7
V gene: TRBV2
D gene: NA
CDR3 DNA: TGTGCCGTGAAGGAGCGGGCCGAGCAGTACTTC
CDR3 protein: CAVKERAEQYF

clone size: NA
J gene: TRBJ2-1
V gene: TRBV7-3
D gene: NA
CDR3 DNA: TGTGCCAGCAGCGTGCAGGGTGGTCGCTCCTACAATGAGCAGTTCTTC
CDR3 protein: CASSVQGGRSYNEQFF

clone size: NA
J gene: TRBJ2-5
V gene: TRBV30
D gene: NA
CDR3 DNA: TGTGCCTGGAGTGTACTCGGTGTTTCGGAGACCCAGTACTTC
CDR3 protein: CAWSVLGVSETQYF

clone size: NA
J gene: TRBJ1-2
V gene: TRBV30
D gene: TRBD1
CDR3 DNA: TGTGCCTGGAGAAGACAGGGAAACGACTATGGCTACACCTTC
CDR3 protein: CAWRRQGNDYGYTF

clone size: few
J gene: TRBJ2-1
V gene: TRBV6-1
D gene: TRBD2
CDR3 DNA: TGTGCCAGCAGTCCCGGCGGGGGGGGCGGAGAGCAGTTCTTC
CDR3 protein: CASSPGGGGGEQFF

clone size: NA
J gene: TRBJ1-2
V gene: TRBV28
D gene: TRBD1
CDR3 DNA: TGTGCCAGCAGGGGGGGACAGGCCTATGGCTACACCTTC
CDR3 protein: CASRGGQAYGYTF

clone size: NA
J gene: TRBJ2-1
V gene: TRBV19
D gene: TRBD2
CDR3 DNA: TGTGCCAGTAGCACTAGCGGGGTAACAGACTACAATGAGCAGTTCTTC
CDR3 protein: CASSTSGVTDYNEQFF

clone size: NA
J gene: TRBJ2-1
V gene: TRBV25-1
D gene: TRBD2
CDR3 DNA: TGTGCCAGCAGTAGACTAGCGGGAGGGTACAATGAGCAGTTCTTC
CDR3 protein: CASSRLAGGYNEQFF

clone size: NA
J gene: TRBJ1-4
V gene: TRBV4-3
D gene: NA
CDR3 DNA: TGCGCCAGCAGCCAAGATCGGGGACTGTTTTTT
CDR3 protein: CASSQDRGLFF

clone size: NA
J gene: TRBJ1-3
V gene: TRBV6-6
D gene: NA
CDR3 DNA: TGTGCCAGCAGTAACGCGGGAACGGGAAACACCATATATTTT
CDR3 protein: CASSNAGTGNTIYF

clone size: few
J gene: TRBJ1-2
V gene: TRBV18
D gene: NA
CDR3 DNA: TGTGCCAGCTCACCAACCCCCGCGGGGGCTGGGATTGGCTATGGCTACACCTTC
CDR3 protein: CASSPTPAGAGIGYGYTF

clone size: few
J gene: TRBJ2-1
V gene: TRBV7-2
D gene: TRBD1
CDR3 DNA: TGTGCCAGCAGTCGGAAGGGGGCAATCTCCTACAATGAGCAGTTCTTC
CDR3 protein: CASSRKGAISYNEQFF

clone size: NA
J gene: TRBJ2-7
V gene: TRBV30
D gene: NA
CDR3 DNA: TGTGCCTGGAGTGTACCACAGACCTACGAGCAGTACTTC
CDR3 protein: CAWSVPQTYEQYF

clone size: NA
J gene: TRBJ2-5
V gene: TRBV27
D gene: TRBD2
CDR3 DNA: TGTGCCAGCAGTTTATGGTCTAGCGGCAAAGAGACCCAGTACTTC
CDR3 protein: CASSLWSSGKETQYF

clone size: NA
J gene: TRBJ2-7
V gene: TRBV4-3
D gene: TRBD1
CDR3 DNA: TGCGCCAGCAGCCAAGACCCAGGGGGCTACGAGCAGTACTTC
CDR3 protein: CASSQDPGGYEQYF

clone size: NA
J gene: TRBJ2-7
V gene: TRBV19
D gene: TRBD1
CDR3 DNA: TGTGCCACCCGGGACAGCTCCTACGAGCAGTACTTC
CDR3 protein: CATRDSSYEQYF

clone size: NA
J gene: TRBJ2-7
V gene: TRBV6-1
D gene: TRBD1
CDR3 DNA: TGTGCCAGCAGCCGGACAGGGGGCGGCGAGCAGTACTTC
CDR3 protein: CASSRTGGGEQYF

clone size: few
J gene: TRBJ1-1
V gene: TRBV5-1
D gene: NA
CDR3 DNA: TGCGCCAGCAGCTTGGGAGCGGGGGCTCGCGACACTGAAGCTTTCTTT
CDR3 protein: CASSLGAGARDTEAFF

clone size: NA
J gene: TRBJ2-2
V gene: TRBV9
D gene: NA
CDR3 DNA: TGTGCCAGCACCGATCAGGGGTTTGGCACCGGGGAGCTGTTTTTT
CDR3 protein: CASTDQGFGTGELFF

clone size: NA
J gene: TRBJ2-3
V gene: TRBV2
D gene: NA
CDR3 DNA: TGTGCCAGCAGTCAAGGGGCCACAGATACGCAGTATTTT
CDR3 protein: CASSQGATDTQYF

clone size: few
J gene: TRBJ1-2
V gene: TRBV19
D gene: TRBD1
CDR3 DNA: TGTGCCAGTAGTCCCGGACAGGGTCGGTATGGCTACACCTTC
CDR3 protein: CASSPGQGRYGYTF

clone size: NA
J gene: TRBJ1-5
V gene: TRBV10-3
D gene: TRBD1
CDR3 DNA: TGTGCCATCAGAGATGGGACAGGGAACCAGCCCCAGCATTTT
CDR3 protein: CAIRDGTGNQPQHF

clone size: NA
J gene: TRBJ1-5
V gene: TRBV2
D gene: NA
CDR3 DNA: TGTGCCAGCAACCGGGACACTAGCAATCAGCCCCAGCATTTT
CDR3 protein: CASNRDTSNQPQHF